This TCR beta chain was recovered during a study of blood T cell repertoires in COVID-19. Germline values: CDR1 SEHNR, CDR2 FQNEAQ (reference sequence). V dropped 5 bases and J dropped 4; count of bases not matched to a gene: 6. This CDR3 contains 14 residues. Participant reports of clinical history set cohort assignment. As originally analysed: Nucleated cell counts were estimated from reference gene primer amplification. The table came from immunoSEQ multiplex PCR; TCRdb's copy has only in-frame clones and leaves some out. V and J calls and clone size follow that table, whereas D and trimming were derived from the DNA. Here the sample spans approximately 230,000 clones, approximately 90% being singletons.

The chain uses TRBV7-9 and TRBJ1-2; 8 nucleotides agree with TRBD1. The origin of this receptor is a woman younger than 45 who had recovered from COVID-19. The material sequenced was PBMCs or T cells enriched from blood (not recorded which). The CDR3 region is CASSPPGQGYGYTF. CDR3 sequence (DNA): TGTGCCAGCAGCCCACCCGGACAGGGCTATGGCTACACCTTC.